This T cell receptor (beta chain) was captured in a study of T cell clonality in common variable immunodeficiency. Assay: immunoSEQ multiplex PCR; the TCRdb copy retains only in-frame clones and omits some. There are 35,000 to 50,000 clones in the sample, none observed a single time. The CDR3 is 15 amino acids. The J segment lost 1 base and the V segment lost 1 base, leaving 2 bases of the junction unmatched. CDR1 is SGHRS and CDR2 is YFSETQ in the germline V gene. In this sample, this clone turned up many times. The read is 3 residues too short to cover the CDR3 end, so that end is filled in from the germline J gene.

The gene calls are TRBV5-1 and TRBJ1-1; 9 bases line up with TRBD1. The TCR comes from a person aged 18 to 75 in good health. Input material: peripheral blood mononuclear cells. CDR3 DNA (partial): TGCGCCAGCAGCTTGTCGGGACAGGGGAACACTGAA. Translating it yields CASSLSGQGNTE. The full CDR3 protein reads CASSLSGQGNTEAFF.